This passage covers 22 T cell receptor beta chains from one sample sequenced in a study of blood T cell repertoires in COVID-19. Assay: immunoSEQ multiplex PCR; the TCRdb copy retains only in-frame clones and omits some. The data contain 150,000 to 200,000 clones, approximately 85% of them singletons. The sequencing sample was made of peripheral blood. All receptors derive from a human donor with active or convalescent COVID-19. The donor label of this sample is uncertain.

The rearrangement links TRBV28 to TRBJ1-5; a weak D match, TRBD1 (6 bases). Germline CDR1 is MDHEN and CDR2 is SYDVKM. CDR3 length equals 18 residues. V lost 8 bases and J lost 0, with 23 bases in between. The DNA of the CDR3 is TGTGCCAGCTCGCCCCAAGACAGGTCGGGGTTTAGCAATCAGCCCCAGCATTTT. Protein: CASSPQDRSGFSNQPQHF. The variable domain in full, with the rest retrieved from reference TRBV28 and TRBJ1-5, is DVKVTQSSRYLVKRTGEKVFLECVQDMDHENMFWYRQDPGLGLRLIYFSYDVKMKEKGDIPEGYSVSREKKERFSLILESASTNQTSMYLCASSPQDRSGFSNQPQHFGDGTRLSIL.

This rearrangement joins TRBV24-1 to TRBJ1-5, with D unresolved. Germline lookup yields CDR1 KGHDR and CDR2 SFDVKD. The ends were cut back, 5 bases at V and 1 base at J, with 5 bases in the middle. CDR3 length equals 13 residues. The CDR3 reads CATSGGSNQPQHF. The CDR3 nucleotides read TGTGCCACCAGTGGTGGCAGCAATCAGCCCCAGCATTTT.

The genes are TRBV18 and TRBJ2-1, with 10 bases identical to TRBD1. The CDR3 runs 15 residues. With 7 bases clipped from V and 3 bases from J, the junction kept 6 bases outside the gene matches. Germline values: CDR1 KGHSH, CDR2 LQKENI. CDR3 nucleotides: TGTGCCAGCTATGCTGGGGACAGGGGCTACAATGAGCAGTTCTTC. Translation: CASYAGDRGYNEQFF.

CDR3 nucleotide sequence: TGCAGTGCTGCGGGGCAAGAGACCCAGTACTTC. Translation: CSAAGQETQYF. The chain couples TRBV20-1 to TRBJ2-5, with D tentatively TRBD2 (6 bases). The CDR3 sequence is 11 residues long. Trimming shortened V by 5 bases and J by 2 bases, and 6 bases separated the two germline ends. Per the germline V gene, CDR1 is DFQATT and CDR2 is SNEGSKA (reference sequence).

The CDR3: CASSSREGTEAFF. The DNA of the CDR3 is TGTGCCAGCAGCTCTAGAGAGGGCACTGAAGCTTTCTTT. The J gene is TRBJ1-1, the V gene TRBV27, with unresolved D. Looked up from germline, CDR1 is MNHEY and CDR2 is SMNVEV (reference sequence). V was pared by 6 bases and J by 4 bases, with 12 bases between. The CDR3 runs 13 residues.

The genes are TRBV7-2 and TRBJ2-2; no clear D. The length of the CDR3 is 14 residues. The V and J ends lost 4 bases and 2 bases respectively, with 8 bases between them. Germline V CDR1 and CDR2: SGHTA, FQGNSA. The CDR3 spells CASSSVINTGELFF. The CDR3 DNA reads as TGTGCCAGCAGCTCCGTAATAAACACCGGGGAGCTGTTTTTT. The full variable domain, completed using reference TRBV7-2 and TRBJ2-2, is GAGVSQSPSNKVTEKGKDVELRCDPISGHTALYWYRQSLGQGLEFLIYFQGNSAPDKSGLPSDRFSAERTGGSVSTLTIQRTQQEDSAVYLCASSSVINTGELFFGEGSRLTVL.

The J gene is TRBJ1-6, the V gene TRBV10-3, with TRBD1 identical over 8 bases. This CDR3 comprises 14 residues. Germline trimming cut 8 bases from V and 9 bases from J; bases unmatched to any gene: 9. Per the germline V gene, CDR1 is ENHRY and CDR2 is SYGVKD. The CDR3 spells CAIGQGQEPSPLHF. In DNA form, the CDR3 reads TGTGCCATCGGACAGGGACAGGAACCTTCACCCCTCCACTTT.

This chain connects TRBV2 to TRBJ2-1; 11 bases map to TRBD1. J gave up 4 bases and V 6 bases, and 5 bases lay outside the gene matches. The length of the CDR3 is 15 residues. From germline, CDR1 is SNHLY and CDR2 FYNNEI. The CDR3 nucleotides read TGTGCCAGCAGACCGGGACAGGGGGGTTACAATGAGCAGTTCTTC. Its protein product is CASRPGQGGYNEQFF.

The chain recombines TRBV4-2 with TRBJ1-1; D is uncertain. The CDR3 consists of 13 residues. V lost 1 base, J lost 8 bases, and 11 bases lay in between. Germline V gives CDR1 LGHNA, CDR2 YNFKEQ. CDR3 amino acids: CASSQGVRLEAFF. The CDR3, as DNA: TGTGCCAGCAGCCAAGGGGTCAGGTTAGAAGCTTTCTTT.

This clone was counted a single time. This sequence joins TRBV5-1 and TRBJ2-3; 7 bases line up with TRBD2. Per germline, CDR1 SGHRS and CDR2 YFSETQ. The V segment lost 1 base and the J segment 5 bases; nucleotides outside the gene matches: 7. This CDR3 is built from 15 residues. As DNA, the CDR3 is TGCGCCAGCAGCTTGAACGGGAGGTCGGAAGATACGCAGTATTTT. It translates to CASSLNGRSEDTQYF. Combining the CDR3 with reference TRBV5-1 and TRBJ2-3 gives the whole variable domain KAGVTQTPRYLIKTRGQQVTLSCSPISGHRSVSWYQQTPGQGLQFLFEYFSETQRNKGNFPGRFSGRQFSNSRSEMNVSTLELGDSALYLCASSLNGRSEDTQYFGPGTRLTVL.

This chain links TRBV29-1 with TRBJ1-2; the D gene is possibly TRBD1 (5 bases). CDR1 and CDR2 (germline): SQVTM, ANQGSEA. V lost 0 bases to trimming and J lost 3 bases, with 11 bases between them. The CDR3 is made up of 14 amino acids. The CDR3 protein is CSVEEGVQYYGYTF. DNA of the CDR3: TGCAGCGTTGAAGAAGGGGTACAGTACTATGGCTACACCTTC.

This rearrangement joins TRBV6-5 to TRBJ1-1; D perhaps matches TRBD1 (5 bases). The germline CDR1 and CDR2 sequences are MNHEY and SVGAGI. This CDR3 is 13 amino acids long. V was clipped by 4 bases and J by 2 bases, with 8 bases between them. CDR3 nucleotides: TGTGCCAGCAGTTCGGACACTAACACTGAAGCTTTCTTT. Residues: CASSSDTNTEAFF.

This chain uses TRBV7-2 with TRBJ2-4, with D perhaps matching TRBD1 (6 bases). The germline CDR1 and CDR2 sequences are SGHTA and FQGNSA. Trimming stripped 6 bases from V and 3 bases from J, with 12 bases between. The CDR3 is made up of 14 amino acids. The CDR3, as DNA: TGTGCCAGCAGTTCTGGGGGCGACAAAAACATTCAGTACTTC. It encodes CASSSGGDKNIQYF. The entire variable domain, with the rest obtained from reference TRBV7-2 and TRBJ2-4, is as follows: GAGVSQSPSNKVTEKGKDVELRCDPISGHTALYWYRQSLGQGLEFLIYFQGNSAPDKSGLPSDRFSAERTGGSVSTLTIQRTQQEDSAVYLCASSSGGDKNIQYFGAGTRLSVL.

The chain employs TRBV7-9 and TRBJ2-3, with 10 positions matching TRBD1. The V segment lost 6 bases and the J segment 5 bases; nucleotides outside the gene matches: 5. This CDR3 contains 14 residues. In germline, CDR1 is SEHNR, CDR2 FQNEAQ (reference sequence). The CDR3 protein is CASRETGGRDTQYF. The CDR3 DNA sequence: TGTGCCAGCAGAGAGACAGGGGGCAGAGATACGCAGTATTTT.

The chain employs TRBV6-2 or TRBV6-3 and TRBJ2-7; 12 bases are a match to TRBD2. Trimming cost V 4 bases and J 4 bases; bases outside gene matches: 5. Germline V gene lookup returns CDR1 MNHEY and CDR2 SVGEGT. The CDR3 has 15 amino acids. For the CDR3, the DNA is TGTGCCAGCAGTTCCCTAGCGGGGGGGGATTACGAGCAGTACTTC. Residues: CASSSLAGGDYEQYF.

The V call is TRBV2, the J call TRBJ1-4, with D tentatively TRBD1 (5 bases). This CDR3 is built from 15 residues. Germline loops: CDR1 SNHLY, CDR2 FYNNEI. The CDR3 region has the DNA TGTGCTACGCGGGGAGGGGCACCCCTCCGGGAAAAACTGTTTTTT. Translation: CATRGGAPLREKLFF. The full variable domain, its missing parts supplied by reference TRBV2 and TRBJ1-4, is EPEVTQTPSHQVTQMGQEVILRCVPISNHLYFYWYRQILGQKVEFLVSFYNNEISEKSEIFDDQFSVERPDGSNFTLKIRSTKLEDSAMYFCATRGGAPLREKLFFGSGTQLSVL.

The chain links TRBV14 to TRBJ1-6; the D is unclear. Per the germline V gene, CDR1 is SGHDN and CDR2 is FVKESK. With 1 base removed from V and 0 bases from J, the gap between germline ends came to 4 bases. This CDR3 contains 15 residues. The CDR3 spells CASSQASSYNSPLHF. CDR3 coding DNA: TGTGCCAGCAGCCAAGCGAGCTCCTATAATTCACCCCTCCACTTT.

The chain is built from TRBV6-5 and TRBJ1-2; possibly TRBD1 for D (6 bases). This CDR3 comprises 15 residues. Germline assignment: CDR1 MNHEY and CDR2 SVGAGI. Trimming removed 2 bases from V and 2 bases from J, with 12 bases in between. The CDR3 DNA reads as TGTGCCAGCAGTTACGTGGGGGGGCCGAACTATGGCTACACCTTC. Protein sequence: CASSYVGGPNYGYTF.

The chain is built from TRBV7-9 and TRBJ2-1, with 7 positions matching TRBD1. In germline, CDR1 is SEHNR, CDR2 FQNEAQ (reference sequence). Germline trimming cut 5 bases from V and 8 bases from J; bases unmatched to any gene: 3. The CDR3 has 12 amino acids. CDR3 sequence reads: CASSKTGYEQFF. CDR3 coding DNA: TGTGCCAGCAGCAAGACAGGGTATGAGCAGTTCTTC.

This rearrangement joins TRBV27 to TRBJ1-6; D uncertain. V lost 6 bases, J lost 7 bases, and 13 bases lay in between. Germline CDR1 is MNHEY and CDR2 is SMNVEV (reference sequence). This CDR3 comprises 14 residues. The DNA of the CDR3 is TGTGCCAGCAGGTTGACACCCGGAAATTCACCCCTCCACTTT. Protein sequence: CASRLTPGNSPLHF.

This clone has just a few counts. This chain joins TRBV4-1 and TRBJ2-3; 8 bases are shared with TRBD2. CDR1 MGHRA and CDR2 YSYEKL come from the germline V gene. The CDR3 sequence is 17 residues long. V gave up 1 base and J gave up 2 bases; unmatched junction bases: 8. This CDR3 is CASSQAIGRDPTDTQYF. The DNA of the CDR3 is TGCGCCAGCAGCCAAGCGATCGGGAGGGACCCCACAGATACGCAGTATTTT.

The genes are TRBV7-2 and TRBJ1-1; 8 nucleotides align to TRBD1. Germline V gene sequence: CDR1 SGHTA, CDR2 FQGNSA. The CDR3 loop spans 15 amino acids. Trimming removed 5 bases from V and 0 bases from J; junction bases left unmatched: 5. CDR3: CASSTQTGVNTEAFF. The CDR3 nucleotides read TGTGCCAGCAGCACCCAGACAGGGGTGAACACTGAAGCTTTCTTT.